This T cell receptor (beta chain) stems from a study of Graves' ophthalmopathy and Graves' hyperthyroidism. Turning to the study itself: Investigators collected peripheral blood at initial diagnosis, before any treatment was given.

The authors amplified TCR beta CDR3 regions, and they did so from RNA transcripts for repertoire sequencing. An opening RT-PCR round employed HTBI primers and preceded a second-round multiplex PCR. In TCRdb, the multiplex PCR reads were re-called with MiXCR into one record per CDR3 protein. This sample has approximately 500,000 distinct CDR3 sequences, with about 15% found just once. The CDR3 is 13 residues long. Germline CDR1 LNHNV, CDR2 YYDKDF (reference sequence). The ends were cut back, 4 bases at V and 4 bases at J, with 10 bases in the middle. Comment on this clonotype: Without the conserved terminal phenylalanine or tryptophan, this CDR3 likely stems from a read error.

The V call is TRBV15, the J call TRBJ1-1, with D unresolved. This TCR was recovered from a woman between 25 and 40 years old with Graves' ophthalmopathy. Sequencing was carried out using blood. The CDR3 loop reads CATSKGFATEAFS. CDR3 coding DNA: TGTGCCACCAGCAAGGGATTTGCCACTGAAGCTTTCTCT.